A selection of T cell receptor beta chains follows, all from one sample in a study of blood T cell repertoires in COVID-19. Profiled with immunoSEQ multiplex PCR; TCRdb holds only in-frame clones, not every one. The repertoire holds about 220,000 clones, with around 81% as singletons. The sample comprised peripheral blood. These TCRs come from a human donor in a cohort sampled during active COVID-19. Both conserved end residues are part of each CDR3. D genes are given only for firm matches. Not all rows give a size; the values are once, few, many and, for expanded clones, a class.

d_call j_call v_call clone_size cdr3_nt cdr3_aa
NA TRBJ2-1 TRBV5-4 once TGTGCCAGCAGCTTGGGGGGCTGGACCGCGGCCAACAATGAGCAGTTCTTC CASSLGGWTAANNEQFF
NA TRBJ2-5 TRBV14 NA TGTGCCAGCAGCCTCATGACTAGGGGGGGGACCCAGTACTTC CASSLMTRGGTQYF
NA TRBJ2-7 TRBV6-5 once TGTGCCAGCAATCCCCGAGCCTACGAGCAGTACTTC CASNPRAYEQYF
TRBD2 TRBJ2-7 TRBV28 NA TGTGCCAGCAGCGGGCGGGAGACGGCCTACGAGCAGTACTTC CASSGRETAYEQYF
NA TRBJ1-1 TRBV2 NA TGTGCCAGCATCGCCGACAGGAACACTGAAGCTTTCTTT CASIADRNTEAFF
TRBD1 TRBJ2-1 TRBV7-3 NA TGTGCCAGCAGCCGGGACAGGGCGAACTCCTACAATGAGCAGTTCTTC CASSRDRANSYNEQFF
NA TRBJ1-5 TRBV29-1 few TGCAGCGTTGCACAGGGTGAAGGTCAGCCCCAGCATTTT CSVAQGEGQPQHF
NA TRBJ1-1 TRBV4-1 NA TGCGCCAGCAGCCACCCCGGGGGTTCCGTCAACACTGAAGCTTTCTTT CASSHPGGSVNTEAFF
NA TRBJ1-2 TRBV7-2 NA TGTGCCAGCAGCTCGAGACAGGTCCTCTATGGCTACACCTTC CASSSRQVLYGYTF
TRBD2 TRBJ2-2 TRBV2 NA TGTGCCAGCAGTGTAGCGGGAGGGCACACCGGGGAGCTGTTTTTT CASSVAGGHTGELFF